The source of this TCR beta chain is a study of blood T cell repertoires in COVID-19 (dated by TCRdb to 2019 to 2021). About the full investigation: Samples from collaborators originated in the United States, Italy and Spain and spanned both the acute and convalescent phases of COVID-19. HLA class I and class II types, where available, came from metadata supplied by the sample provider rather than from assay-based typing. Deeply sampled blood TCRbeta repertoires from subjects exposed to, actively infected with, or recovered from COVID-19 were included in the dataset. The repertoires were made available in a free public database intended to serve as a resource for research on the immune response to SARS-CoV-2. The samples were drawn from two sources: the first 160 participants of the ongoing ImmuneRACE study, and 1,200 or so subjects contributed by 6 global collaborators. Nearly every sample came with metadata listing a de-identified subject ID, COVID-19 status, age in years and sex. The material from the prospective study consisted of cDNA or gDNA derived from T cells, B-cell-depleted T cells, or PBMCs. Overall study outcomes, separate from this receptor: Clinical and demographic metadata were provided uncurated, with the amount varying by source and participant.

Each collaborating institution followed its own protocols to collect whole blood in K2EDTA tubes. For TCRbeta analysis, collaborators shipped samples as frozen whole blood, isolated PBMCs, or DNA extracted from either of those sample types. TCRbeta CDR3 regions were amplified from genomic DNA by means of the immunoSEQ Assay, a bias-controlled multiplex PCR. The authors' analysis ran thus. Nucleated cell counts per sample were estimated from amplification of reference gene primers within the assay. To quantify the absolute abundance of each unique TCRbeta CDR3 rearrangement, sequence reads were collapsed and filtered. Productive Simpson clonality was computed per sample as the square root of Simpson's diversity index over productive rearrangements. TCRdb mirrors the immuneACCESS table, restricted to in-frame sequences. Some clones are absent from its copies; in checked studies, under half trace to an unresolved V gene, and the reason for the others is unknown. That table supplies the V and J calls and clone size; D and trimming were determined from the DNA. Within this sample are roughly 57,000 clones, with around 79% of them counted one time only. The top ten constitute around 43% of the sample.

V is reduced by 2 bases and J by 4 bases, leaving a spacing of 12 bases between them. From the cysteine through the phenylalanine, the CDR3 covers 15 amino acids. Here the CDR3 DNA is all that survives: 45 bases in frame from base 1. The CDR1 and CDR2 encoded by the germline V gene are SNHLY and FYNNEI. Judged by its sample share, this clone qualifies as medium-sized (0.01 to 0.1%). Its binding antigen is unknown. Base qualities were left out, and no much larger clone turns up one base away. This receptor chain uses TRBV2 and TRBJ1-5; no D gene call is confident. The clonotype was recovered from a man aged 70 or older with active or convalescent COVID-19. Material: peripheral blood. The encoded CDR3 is CASSEHETVNQPQHF. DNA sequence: TGTGCCAGCAGTGAACATGAGACTGTTAATCAGCCCCAGCATTTT.